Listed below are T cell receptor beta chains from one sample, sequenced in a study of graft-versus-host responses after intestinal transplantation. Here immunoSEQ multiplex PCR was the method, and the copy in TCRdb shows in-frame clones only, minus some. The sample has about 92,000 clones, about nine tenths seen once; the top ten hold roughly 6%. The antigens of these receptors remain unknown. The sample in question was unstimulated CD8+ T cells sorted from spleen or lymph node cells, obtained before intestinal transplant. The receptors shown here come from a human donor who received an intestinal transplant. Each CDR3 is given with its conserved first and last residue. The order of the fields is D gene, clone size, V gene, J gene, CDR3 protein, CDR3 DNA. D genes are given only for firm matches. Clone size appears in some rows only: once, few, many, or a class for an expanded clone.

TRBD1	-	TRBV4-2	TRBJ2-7	CASSPETGTGGYEQYF	TGTGCCAGCAGCCCGGAGACCGGGACAGGGGGCTACGAGCAGTACTTC
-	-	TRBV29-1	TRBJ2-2	CSVGDGFTGELFF	TGCAGCGTTGGCGACGGCTTCACCGGGGAGCTGTTTTTT
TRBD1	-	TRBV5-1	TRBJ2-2	CASSGRTGDTGELFF	TGCGCCAGCAGCGGTCGGACAGGGGATACCGGGGAGCTGTTTTTT
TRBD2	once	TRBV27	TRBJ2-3	CASSYVSGRGGLAADTQYF	TGTGCCAGCAGTTACGTCTCGGGCAGGGGGGGACTAGCGGCAGATACGCAGTATTTT
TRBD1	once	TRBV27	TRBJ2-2	CASSFGQATGELFF	TGTGCCAGCAGTTTCGGACAGGCCACCGGGGAGCTGTTTTTT
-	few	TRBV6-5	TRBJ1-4	CASSYSTGEKLFF	TGTGCCAGCAGTTACTCGACGGGGGAAAAACTGTTTTTT
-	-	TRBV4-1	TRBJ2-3	CASSQLWGEGTDTQYF	TGCGCCAGCAGCCAACTTTGGGGGGAAGGGACAGATACGCAGTATTTT
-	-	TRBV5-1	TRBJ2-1	CASSLEGNEQFF	TGCGCCAGCAGCTTGGAGGGCAATGAGCAGTTCTTC
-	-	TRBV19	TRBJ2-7	CASSPAGAVTFNEQYF	TGTGCCAGTAGTCCCGCAGGGGCGGTTACGTTCAACGAGCAGTACTTC
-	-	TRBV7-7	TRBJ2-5	CASSPLPARETQYF	TGTGCCAGCAGCCCCCTCCCGGCCCGAGAGACCCAGTACTTC
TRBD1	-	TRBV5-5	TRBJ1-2	CASSRTGVYGYTF	TGTGCCAGCAGCCGGACAGGAGTCTATGGCTACACCTTC
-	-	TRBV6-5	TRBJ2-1	CASSYSIGNEQFF	TGTGCCAGCAGTTACTCGATTGGGAATGAGCAGTTCTTC
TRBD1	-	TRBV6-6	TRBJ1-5	CASSYSGQGNQPQHF	TGTGCCAGCAGTTACTCGGGACAGGGTAATCAGCCCCAGCATTTT
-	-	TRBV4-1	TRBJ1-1	CASSQIGALNTEAFF	TGCGCCAGCAGCCAAATCGGGGCCCTGAACACTGAAGCTTTCTTT
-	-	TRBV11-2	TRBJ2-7	CASSLGARVLDEQYF	TGTGCCAGCAGCTTAGGGGCTAGGGTTTTGGACGAGCAGTACTTC
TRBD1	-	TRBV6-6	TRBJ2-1	CASSFRQGAYNEQFF	TGTGCCAGCAGCTTCCGACAGGGAGCTTACAATGAGCAGTTCTTC
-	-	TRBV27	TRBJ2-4	CASSLLWEEAKNIQYF	TGTGCCAGCAGTTTATTATGGGAGGAGGCCAAAAACATTCAGTACTTC
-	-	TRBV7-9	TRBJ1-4	CASSPAGLLNEKLFF	TGTGCCAGCAGCCCGGCAGGACTACTTAATGAAAAACTGTTTTTT
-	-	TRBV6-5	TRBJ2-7	CASSYSQNYEQYF	TGTGCCAGCAGTTACAGCCAGAACTACGAGCAGTACTTC
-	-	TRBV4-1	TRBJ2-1	CASSQYKRAYYNEQFF	TGCGCCAGCAGCCAATACAAGCGGGCTTACTACAATGAGCAGTTCTTC
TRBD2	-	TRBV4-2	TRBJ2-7	CASSQVGTSGKSSYEQYF	TGTGCCAGCAGCCAAGTGGGGACTAGCGGGAAAAGCTCCTACGAGCAGTACTTC
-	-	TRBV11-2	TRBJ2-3	CASGAGSTDTQYF	TGTGCCAGCGGGGCGGGATCCACAGATACGCAGTATTTT
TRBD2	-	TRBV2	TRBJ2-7	CASLTSGSSYEQYF	TGTGCCAGCCTGACTAGCGGGAGCTCCTACGAGCAGTACTTC
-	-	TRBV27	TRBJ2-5	CASSPTPYGEQETQYF	TGTGCCAGCAGTCCCACGCCTTATGGGGAACAAGAGACCCAGTACTTC
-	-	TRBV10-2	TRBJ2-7	CASSVGLTAVGAGRLGSEQYF	TGCGCCAGCAGTGTGGGCCTAACAGCAGTGGGGGCGGGACGACTCGGGTCCGAGCAGTACTTC
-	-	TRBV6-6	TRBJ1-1	CASSYYEGGAEAFF	TGTGCCAGCAGTTACTATGAGGGGGGCGCTGAAGCTTTCTTT
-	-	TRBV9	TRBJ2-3	CASSVVGSTDTQYF	TGTGCCAGCAGCGTAGTGGGAAGCACAGATACGCAGTATTTT
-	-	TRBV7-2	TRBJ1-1	CASSLGSQGTEAFF	TGTGCCAGCAGCTTAGGTTCCCAGGGAACTGAAGCTTTCTTT
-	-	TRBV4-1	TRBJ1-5	CASSQDLGQGNQPQHF	TGCGCCAGCAGCCAAGATCTGGGGCAGGGCAATCAGCCCCAGCATTTT
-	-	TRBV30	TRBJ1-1	CAWHDGLMNTEAFF	TGTGCCTGGCACGACGGACTCATGAACACTGAAGCTTTCTTT
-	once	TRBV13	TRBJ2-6	CASRGGAGANVLTF	TGTGCCAGCAGAGGGGGGGCTGGGGCCAACGTCCTGACTTTC
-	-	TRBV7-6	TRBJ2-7	CASSLPAATPYEQYF	TGTGCCAGCAGCTTACCAGCAGCGACCCCCTACGAGCAGTACTTC
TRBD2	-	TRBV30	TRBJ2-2	CAWSGTSGRGYTGELFF	TGTGCCTGGAGTGGCACTAGCGGGCGGGGATACACCGGGGAGCTGTTTTTT
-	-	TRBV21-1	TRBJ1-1	CASSKPWEAEAFF	TGTGCCAGCAGCAAACCATGGGAGGCTGAAGCTTTCTTT
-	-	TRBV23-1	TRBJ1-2	CASSQRRDTPYRGYTF	TGCGCCAGCAGTCAGCGTCGGGACACGCCTTATCGTGGCTACACCTTC
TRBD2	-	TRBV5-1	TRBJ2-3	CASSLEPSGRAFPDTQYF	TGCGCCAGCAGCTTGGAGCCTAGCGGGAGGGCCTTCCCAGATACGCAGTATTTT
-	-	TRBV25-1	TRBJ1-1	CASSELRALNTEAFF	TGTGCCAGCAGTGAATTGAGGGCCTTGAACACTGAAGCTTTCTTT
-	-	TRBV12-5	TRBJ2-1	CASGFYWAGSSYNEQLF	TGTGCTAGTGGTTTTTATTGGGCAGGCAGCTCCTACAATGAGCAGCTCTTC
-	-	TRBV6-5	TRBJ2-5	CASSLSQGLGETQYF	TGTGCCAGCAGCCTCTCACAGGGCCTTGGGGAGACCCAGTACTTC
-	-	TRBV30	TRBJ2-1	CAWRLSGASNEQFF	TGTGCCTGGCGATTATCGGGGGCCTCGAATGAGCAGTTCTTC
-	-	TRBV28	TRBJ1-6	CASSFPLQAINNSPLHF	TGTGCCAGCAGTTTCCCCCTACAGGCGATCAATAATTCACCCCTCCACTTT
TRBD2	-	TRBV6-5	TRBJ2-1	CASSARGGSVHEQFF	TGTGCCAGCAGTGCTCGGGGGGGCAGTGTCCATGAGCAGTTCTTC
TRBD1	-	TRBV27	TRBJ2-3	CASSLSTAPAAGTGASTDTQYF	TGTGCCAGCAGTTTATCGACGGCTCCCGCCGCCGGGACAGGAGCCAGCACAGATACGCAGTATTTT
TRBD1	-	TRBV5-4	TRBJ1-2	CACSRGTDLGNGYTF	TGTGCCTGCAGCAGAGGGACAGACCTAGGAAATGGCTACACCTTC
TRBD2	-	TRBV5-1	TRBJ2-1	CASTLLEREWPHEQFF	TGCGCCAGCACCCTTCTCGAGCGGGAGTGGCCGCATGAGCAGTTCTTC
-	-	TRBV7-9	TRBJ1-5	CASSSGQLFNQPQHF	TGTGCCAGCAGCTCCGGACAGCTTTTTAATCAGCCCCAGCATTTT
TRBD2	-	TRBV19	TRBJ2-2	CASSIAGGAGELFF	TGTGCCAGTAGTATAGCCGGGGGGGCCGGGGAGCTGTTTTTT
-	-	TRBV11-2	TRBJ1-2	CASSGALNYGYTF	TGTGCCAGCAGCGGAGCTTTAAACTATGGCTACACCTTC
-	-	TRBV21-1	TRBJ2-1	CASSPGLAGGLSSYNEQFF	TGTGCCAGCAGCCCAGGACTAGCGGGGGGCCTGAGCTCCTACAATGAGCAGTTCTTC
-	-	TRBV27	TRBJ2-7	CASSLSMWGAYEQYF	TGTGCCAGCAGTTTATCGATGTGGGGTGCGTACGAGCAGTACTTC
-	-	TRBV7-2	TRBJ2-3	CASSSIVISSTDTQYF	TGTGCCAGCAGCTCAATAGTGATATCTAGCACAGATACGCAGTATTTT
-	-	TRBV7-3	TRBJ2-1	CASSLIGGTYNEQFF	TGTGCCAGCAGCTTAATCGGCGGGACCTACAATGAGCAGTTCTTC
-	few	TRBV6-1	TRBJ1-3	CASRRGDTPGNTIYF	TGTGCCAGCAGAAGAGGGGACACACCTGGAAACACCATATATTTT
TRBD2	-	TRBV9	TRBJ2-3	CASSDSGGGDTQYF	TGTGCCAGCAGCGATAGCGGGGGGGGAGATACGCAGTATTTT
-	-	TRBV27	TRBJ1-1	CASSPTPGWKNTEAFF	TGTGCCAGCAGTCCGACACCAGGTTGGAAAAACACTGAAGCTTTCTTT
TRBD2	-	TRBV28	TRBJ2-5	CASSLPLGAEGGPGETQYF	TGTGCCAGCAGTCTCCCTTTGGGTGCTGAGGGAGGGCCGGGAGAGACCCAGTACTTC
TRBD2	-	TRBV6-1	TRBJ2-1	CASSGGLAGGYNEQFF	TGTGCCAGCAGTGGAGGACTAGCGGGAGGCTACAATGAGCAGTTCTTC